The rows below give T cell receptor beta chains drawn from one sample of a study of blood T cell repertoires in COVID-19. TCRdb keeps only in-frame clones here, not all; method: immunoSEQ multiplex PCR. The data show around 110,000 clones, over 65% seen once. Source material: peripheral blood. The receptors originated from a man aged 30-40 years with acute or convalescent COVID-19. Each CDR3 is given with its conserved first and last residue. The D gene is left open where the match is weak. Not every row has a clone size; where given, it reads once, few, many or a size class.

- | TRBJ1-3 | - | TRBV7-2 | TGTGCCAGCAGCTTACAACAGGGAAATGGAAACACCATATATTTT | CASSLQQGNGNTIYF
- | TRBJ1-3 | - | TRBV5-1 | TGCGCCAGCAGCTTAGATGGGACCGGGGGAAAGACCATATATTTT | CASSLDGTGGKTIYF
- | TRBJ1-2 | - | TRBV7-2 | TGTGCCAGCAGCGTGACAGCTAACTATGGCTACACCTTC | CASSVTANYGYTF
- | TRBJ1-4 | - | TRBV27 | TGTGCCAGCAGTCATGGACCAGGGACAACTAATGAAAAACTGTTTTTT | CASSHGPGTTNEKLFF
- | TRBJ2-1 | TRBD2 | TRBV7-3 | TGTGCCAGCAGCTTACCGGGGGGACTCTACAATGAGCAGTTCTTC | CASSLPGGLYNEQFF
- | TRBJ1-2 | - | TRBV6-5 | TGTGCCAGCTGGGATCCAGGGAAGAGTGGCTACACCTTC | CASWDPGKSGYTF
- | TRBJ1-3 | - | TRBV7-7 | TGTGCTAGCAGCTTCCACCTTGAGGCGGACACCATATATTTT | CASSFHLEADTIYF
- | TRBJ1-3 | - | TRBV3-1/TRBV3-2 | TGTGCCAGCAGCCCCCGGTTCGCCAACACCATATATTTT | CASSPRFANTIYF
- | TRBJ2-1 | TRBD2 | TRBV18 | TGTGCCAGCTCACCAGGTACTAGCGGGAGGGTGAATGAGCAGTTCTTC | CASSPGTSGRVNEQFF
few | TRBJ1-1 | - | TRBV20-1 | TGCAGGGCGACACAGAACACTGAAGCTTTCTTT | CRATQNTEAFF
- | TRBJ1-5 | - | TRBV29-1 | TGCAGCGTTGCCTCAGGGTTTTTAGGCAATCAGCCCCAGCATTTT | CSVASGFLGNQPQHF
- | TRBJ2-1 | TRBD2 | TRBV15 | TGTGCCACCAGCAGAGAAGGAAGGCGGGAGAGCTCCTACAATGAGCAGTTCTTC | CATSREGRRESSYNEQFF
few | TRBJ2-7 | - | TRBV9 | TGTGCCAGCAGCGTAGATGGACAGCAGGGATACGAGCAGTACTTC | CASSVDGQQGYEQYF
- | TRBJ2-7 | TRBD1 | TRBV30 | TGTGCCTGGAATGCAGGGGGCTCCTACGAGCAGTACTTC | CAWNAGGSYEQYF
- | TRBJ2-7 | - | TRBV5-8 | TGTGCCAGCAGCTCCCTGGACAGATCCTACGAGCAGTACTTC | CASSSLDRSYEQYF
- | TRBJ2-1 | TRBD2 | TRBV5-1 | TGCGCCAGCAGCTTGAGGCTAGCGGGGAACTACAATGAGCAGTTCTTC | CASSLRLAGNYNEQFF
- | TRBJ1-5 | - | TRBV27 | TGTGCCAGCAGTTCATACAGGGCGCAGCCCCAGCATTTT | CASSSYRAQPQHF
- | TRBJ2-1 | TRBD2 | TRBV6-1 | TGTGCCAGCAGTCAAGACTATAGCGGGGGTTACAATGAGCAGTTCTTC | CASSQDYSGGYNEQFF
- | TRBJ1-1 | TRBD1 | TRBV5-1 | TGCGCCAGCAAGGTAGCCGGCAGACAGGGGGCCCACACTGAAGCTTTCTTT | CASKVAGRQGAHTEAFF
- | TRBJ1-2 | TRBD1 | TRBV14 | TGTGCCAGCAGCACCGGGACAGGGGGCGTTTGGGGCTACACCTTC | CASSTGTGGVWGYTF